A selection of T cell receptor beta chains follows, all from one sample in a study of T cell changes during pregnancy in multiple sclerosis. Repertoires were generated with immunoSEQ multiplex PCR, while TCRdb's copy carries only in-frame clones and drops some. The profile shows 57,000 or so clones, approximately 90% of them singletons. The input for sequencing was peripheral blood, taken in the second trimester of pregnancy. These receptors all stem from a female donor with multiple sclerosis, enrolled in a pregnancy study. Each CDR3 is given with its conserved first and last residue. A D gene is named only where the DNA matches it firmly. Some rows mark clone size as missing; the rest say once, few, many or name a class of expanded clone.

d_call: NA; j_call: TRBJ1-4; cdr3_length: 17; clone_size: NA; v_call: TRBV7-9; cdr3_nt: TGTGCCAGCAGCCTTGACGCAGACAGGTCCGCAGTGGAAAAACTGTTTTTT; cdr3_aa: CASSLDADRSAVEKLFF
d_call: TRBD1; j_call: TRBJ1-1; cdr3_length: 16; clone_size: NA; v_call: TRBV6-1; cdr3_nt: TGTGCCAGCAGTGTGCACAGGGGGTTCCAAGGCGCTGAAGCTTTCTTT; cdr3_aa: CASSVHRGFQGAEAFF
d_call: NA; j_call: TRBJ1-2; cdr3_length: 16; clone_size: NA; v_call: TRBV5-8; cdr3_nt: TGTGCCAGCAGCTTGGCCGTAGACAAGGGAGGCTATGGCTACACCTTC; cdr3_aa: CASSLAVDKGGYGYTF
d_call: TRBD1; j_call: TRBJ2-5; cdr3_length: 12; clone_size: NA; v_call: TRBV25-1; cdr3_nt: TGTGCCAGCAGTGTCGACAGGGGGCCCCAGTACTTC; cdr3_aa: CASSVDRGPQYF
d_call: NA; j_call: TRBJ1-6; cdr3_length: 16; clone_size: NA; v_call: TRBV6-5; cdr3_nt: TGTGCCAGCAGTTTTTTGACAGGACACTCCGATTCACCCCTCCACTTT; cdr3_aa: CASSFLTGHSDSPLHF
d_call: NA; j_call: TRBJ1-5; cdr3_length: 16; clone_size: NA; v_call: TRBV18; cdr3_nt: TGTGCCAGCTCACCTGAATCGGGGAGGAGCAATCAGCCCCAGCATTTT; cdr3_aa: CASSPESGRSNQPQHF
d_call: NA; j_call: TRBJ1-2; cdr3_length: 15; clone_size: NA; v_call: TRBV9; cdr3_nt: TGTGCCAGCAGCGTAGCTTCCGGCCCAGGGTATGGCTACACCTTC; cdr3_aa: CASSVASGPGYGYTF
d_call: NA; j_call: TRBJ2-3; cdr3_length: 14; clone_size: once; v_call: TRBV5-1; cdr3_nt: TGCGCCAGCAGCTTTTGGACGGGAGAGGGTACGCAGTATTTT; cdr3_aa: CASSFWTGEGTQYF
d_call: NA; j_call: TRBJ2-2; cdr3_length: 14; clone_size: NA; v_call: TRBV18; cdr3_nt: TGTGCCAGCTCCCAGGCCCGAAACACCGGGGAGCTGTTTTTT; cdr3_aa: CASSQARNTGELFF
d_call: TRBD1; j_call: TRBJ1-1; cdr3_length: 13; clone_size: NA; v_call: TRBV7-2; cdr3_nt: TGTGCCAGCAGCTTTACCGGGACAGCTGAAGCTTTCTTT; cdr3_aa: CASSFTGTAEAFF
d_call: NA; j_call: TRBJ1-2; cdr3_length: 13; clone_size: NA; v_call: TRBV2; cdr3_nt: TGTGCCAGCAGTGGACAGTTTCTTTCTGGCTACACCTTC; cdr3_aa: CASSGQFLSGYTF
d_call: TRBD1; j_call: TRBJ2-7; cdr3_length: 14; clone_size: NA; v_call: TRBV10-1; cdr3_nt: TGCGCCAGCAGCCCAGGACAGGGCTCCTACGAGCAGTACTTC; cdr3_aa: CASSPGQGSYEQYF
d_call: NA; j_call: TRBJ1-2; cdr3_length: 14; clone_size: once; v_call: TRBV4-1; cdr3_nt: TGCGCCAGCAGCCAAGGACAGAATAACTATGGCTACACCTTC; cdr3_aa: CASSQGQNNYGYTF
d_call: NA; j_call: TRBJ1-1; cdr3_length: 14; clone_size: NA; v_call: TRBV6-1; cdr3_nt: TGTGCCAGCAGTCTTACAGGATTGAACACTGAAGCTTTCTTT; cdr3_aa: CASSLTGLNTEAFF
d_call: NA; j_call: TRBJ1-6; cdr3_length: 14; clone_size: NA; v_call: TRBV6-6; cdr3_nt: TGTGCCAGCAGCCAGGGTTGGTATAATTCACCCCTCCACTTT; cdr3_aa: CASSQGWYNSPLHF
d_call: NA; j_call: TRBJ1-2; cdr3_length: 13; clone_size: once; v_call: TRBV5-6; cdr3_nt: TGTGCCAGCAGCTTCAGACAGAACTATGGCTACACCTTC; cdr3_aa: CASSFRQNYGYTF
d_call: NA; j_call: TRBJ2-5; cdr3_length: 14; clone_size: NA; v_call: TRBV9; cdr3_nt: TGTGCCAGCAGCGTATCGGCAGGGAGGGAGACCCAGTACTTC; cdr3_aa: CASSVSAGRETQYF
d_call: TRBD1; j_call: TRBJ2-7; cdr3_length: 15; clone_size: NA; v_call: TRBV13; cdr3_nt: TGTGCCAGCAGCTCACCCAACAGGGGGTACAACGAGCAGTACTTC; cdr3_aa: CASSSPNRGYNEQYF
d_call: NA; j_call: TRBJ1-3; cdr3_length: 14; clone_size: NA; v_call: TRBV30; cdr3_nt: TGTGCCTGGAGTGTACCCGGGACAGGAAACACCATATATTTT; cdr3_aa: CAWSVPGTGNTIYF
d_call: NA; j_call: TRBJ2-1; cdr3_length: 15; clone_size: NA; v_call: TRBV12-5; cdr3_nt: TGTGCTAGTGGTTTGTCAGGGGACACCTACAATGAGCAGTTCTTC; cdr3_aa: CASGLSGDTYNEQFF
d_call: TRBD1; j_call: TRBJ1-5; cdr3_length: 18; clone_size: NA; v_call: TRBV23-1; cdr3_nt: TGCGCCAGCAGTCATCCCTTCCGGGACAGACAGGGCAATCAGCCCCAGCATTTT; cdr3_aa: CASSHPFRDRQGNQPQHF
d_call: TRBD1; j_call: TRBJ1-2; cdr3_length: 15; clone_size: once; v_call: TRBV7-2; cdr3_nt: TGTGCCAGCAGCTTAAACCGGGACAGGGCCTATGGCTACACCTTC; cdr3_aa: CASSLNRDRAYGYTF
d_call: NA; j_call: TRBJ2-7; cdr3_length: 18; clone_size: NA; v_call: TRBV2; cdr3_nt: TGTGCCAGCAGTGGCCCTCCCAAACAAGACAGCATCACCTACGAGCAGTACTTC; cdr3_aa: CASSGPPKQDSITYEQYF
d_call: NA; j_call: TRBJ1-1; cdr3_length: 13; clone_size: NA; v_call: TRBV29-1; cdr3_nt: TGCAGCACCGGACAGACCTCGAACACTGAAGCTTTCTTT; cdr3_aa: CSTGQTSNTEAFF
d_call: TRBD2; j_call: TRBJ2-1; cdr3_length: 13; clone_size: NA; v_call: TRBV11-2; cdr3_nt: TGTGCCAGCAGCTTAGGACTAGCAAACGAGCAGTTCTTC; cdr3_aa: CASSLGLANEQFF
d_call: TRBD1; j_call: TRBJ2-7; cdr3_length: 16; clone_size: NA; v_call: TRBV5-6; cdr3_nt: TGTGCCAGCAGCCTTAGGGAACAGGGGTTCCTCTACGAGCAGTACTTC; cdr3_aa: CASSLREQGFLYEQYF
d_call: TRBD1; j_call: TRBJ1-5; cdr3_length: 14; clone_size: NA; v_call: TRBV10-3; cdr3_nt: TGTGCCATCAGCGATACAGGGGATCGTCAGCCCCAGCATTTT; cdr3_aa: CAISDTGDRQPQHF
d_call: NA; j_call: TRBJ1-2; cdr3_length: 12; clone_size: NA; v_call: TRBV9; cdr3_nt: TGTGCCAGCAGCGCGACAGGTGTTGGCTACACCTTC; cdr3_aa: CASSATGVGYTF
d_call: NA; j_call: TRBJ2-2; cdr3_length: 13; clone_size: NA; v_call: TRBV4-2; cdr3_nt: TGTGCCAGCAGCCGGGAGGTTGGCGGGGAGCTGTTTTTT; cdr3_aa: CASSREVGGELFF
d_call: NA; j_call: TRBJ2-7; cdr3_length: 14; clone_size: NA; v_call: TRBV15; cdr3_nt: TGTGCCACCAGCTTGAGACAGGAGGTGGGAGAGCAGTACTTC; cdr3_aa: CATSLRQEVGEQYF
d_call: NA; j_call: TRBJ1-3; cdr3_length: 16; clone_size: NA; v_call: TRBV7-8; cdr3_nt: TGTGCCAGCAGCGGGTGGGGAGGGAGCCTAGGAAACACCATATATTTT; cdr3_aa: CASSGWGGSLGNTIYF
d_call: NA; j_call: TRBJ1-4; cdr3_length: 17; clone_size: NA; v_call: TRBV11-2; cdr3_nt: TGTGCCAGCAGCTCGAAATTCCGGGAAGGACGGAATGAAAAACTGTTTTTT; cdr3_aa: CASSSKFREGRNEKLFF
d_call: TRBD1; j_call: TRBJ2-1; cdr3_length: 16; clone_size: NA; v_call: TRBV7-9; cdr3_nt: TGTGCCAGCAGCTCACCGGGACAGGGGCCGGTGAATGAGCAGTTCTTC; cdr3_aa: CASSSPGQGPVNEQFF
d_call: TRBD2; j_call: TRBJ2-3; cdr3_length: 16; clone_size: NA; v_call: TRBV7-2; cdr3_nt: TGTGCCAGCAGCTATACGACGGGGGGACGAACAGATACGCAGTATTTT; cdr3_aa: CASSYTTGGRTDTQYF
d_call: TRBD2; j_call: TRBJ2-7; cdr3_length: 13; clone_size: NA; v_call: TRBV5-1; cdr3_nt: TGCGCCAGCAGCGTCGGGACTAGCTACGAGCAGTACTTC; cdr3_aa: CASSVGTSYEQYF
d_call: TRBD1; j_call: TRBJ2-7; cdr3_length: 19; clone_size: NA; v_call: TRBV2; cdr3_nt: TGTGCCAGCAGTTCGATCTTTCTTCTCGGGACAGGGGGCTGGGAAGAGCAGTACTTC; cdr3_aa: CASSSIFLLGTGGWEEQYF
d_call: NA; j_call: TRBJ2-2; cdr3_length: 15; clone_size: NA; v_call: TRBV28; cdr3_nt: TGTGCCAGCAGCACCAGTAGGGAGGAAACCGGGGAGCTGTTTTTT; cdr3_aa: CASSTSREETGELFF
d_call: NA; j_call: TRBJ2-5; cdr3_length: 15; clone_size: NA; v_call: TRBV5-4; cdr3_nt: TGTGCCAGCAGCGGAGGGACTTGGAATGGGGAGACCCAGTACTTC; cdr3_aa: CASSGGTWNGETQYF
d_call: TRBD1; j_call: TRBJ1-3; cdr3_length: 14; clone_size: once; v_call: TRBV5-4; cdr3_nt: TGTGCCAGCATCCTGACAGGGAATGGAAACACCATATATTTT; cdr3_aa: CASILTGNGNTIYF
d_call: TRBD1; j_call: TRBJ2-7; cdr3_length: 14; clone_size: NA; v_call: TRBV11-2; cdr3_nt: TGTGCCAGCAGCTTGGGACAGAACTCCTACGAGCAGTACTTC; cdr3_aa: CASSLGQNSYEQYF
d_call: NA; j_call: TRBJ2-2; cdr3_length: 14; clone_size: NA; v_call: TRBV6-6; cdr3_nt: TGTGCCACTAAGCCAGGGCGGAACACCGGGGAGCTGTTTTTT; cdr3_aa: CATKPGRNTGELFF